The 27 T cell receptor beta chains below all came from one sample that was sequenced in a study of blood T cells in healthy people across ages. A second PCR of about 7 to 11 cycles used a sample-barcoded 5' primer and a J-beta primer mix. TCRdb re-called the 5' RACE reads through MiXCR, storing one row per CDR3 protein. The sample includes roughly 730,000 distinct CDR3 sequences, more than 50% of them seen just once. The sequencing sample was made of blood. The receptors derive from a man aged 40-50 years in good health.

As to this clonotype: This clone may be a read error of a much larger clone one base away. CDR3 amino acids: CASSSGTGVVLAKNIQYF. The DNA of the CDR3 is TGTGCCAGCAGCTCCGGGACAGGGGTAGTATTAGCCAAAAACATTCAGTACTTC. V and J are TRBV7-9 and TRBJ2-4; 10 bases agree with TRBD1. The CDR3 has 18 amino acids. With 4 bases clipped from V and 0 bases from J, the junction kept 9 bases outside the gene matches. Germline CDR1 and CDR2: SEHNR and FQNEAQ (reference sequence).

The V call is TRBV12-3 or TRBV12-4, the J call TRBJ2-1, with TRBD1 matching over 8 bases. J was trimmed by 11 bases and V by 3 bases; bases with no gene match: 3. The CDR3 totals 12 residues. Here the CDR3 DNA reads TGTGCCAGCAGTTTGGACAGGGTAAAGCAGTTCTTC. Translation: CASSLDRVKQFF.

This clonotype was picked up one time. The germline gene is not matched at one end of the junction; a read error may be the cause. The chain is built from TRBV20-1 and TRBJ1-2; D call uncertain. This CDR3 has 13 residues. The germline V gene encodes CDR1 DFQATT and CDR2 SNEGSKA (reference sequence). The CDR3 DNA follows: TGCGGTGCCCGAATCCTTGCTAACTATGGCTACACCTTC. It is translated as CGARILANYGYTF.

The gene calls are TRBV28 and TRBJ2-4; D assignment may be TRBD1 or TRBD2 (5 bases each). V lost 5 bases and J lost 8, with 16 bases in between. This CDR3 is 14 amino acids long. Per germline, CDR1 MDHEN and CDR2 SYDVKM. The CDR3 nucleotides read TGTGCCAGCAGTGTCGACAGAGGGGTAGACATTCAGTACTTC. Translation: CASSVDRGVDIQYF.

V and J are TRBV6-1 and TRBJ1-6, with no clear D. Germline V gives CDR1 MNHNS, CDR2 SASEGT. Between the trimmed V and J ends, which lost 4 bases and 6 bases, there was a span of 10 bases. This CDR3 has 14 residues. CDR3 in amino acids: CASSGEKANSPLHF. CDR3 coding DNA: TGTGCCAGCAGTGGTGAAAAAGCTAATTCACCCCTCCACTTT.

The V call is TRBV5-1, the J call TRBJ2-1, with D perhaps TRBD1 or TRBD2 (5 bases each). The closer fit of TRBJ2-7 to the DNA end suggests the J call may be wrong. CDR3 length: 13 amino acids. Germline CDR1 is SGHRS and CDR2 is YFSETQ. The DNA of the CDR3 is TGCGCCAGCAGCGGGGGAGAGGCCTACGAGCAGTACTTC. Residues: CASSGGEAYEQYF.

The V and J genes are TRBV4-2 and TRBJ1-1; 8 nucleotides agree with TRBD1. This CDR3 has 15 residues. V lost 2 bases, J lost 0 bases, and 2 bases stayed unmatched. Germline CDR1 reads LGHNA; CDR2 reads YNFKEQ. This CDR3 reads CASSQPGQVNTEAFF. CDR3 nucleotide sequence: TGTGCCAGCAGCCAACCGGGACAGGTGAACACTGAAGCTTTCTTT.

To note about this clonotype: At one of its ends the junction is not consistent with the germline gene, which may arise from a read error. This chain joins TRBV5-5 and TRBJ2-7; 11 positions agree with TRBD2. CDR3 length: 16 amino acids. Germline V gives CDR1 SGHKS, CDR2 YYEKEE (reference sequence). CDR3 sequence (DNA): TGTGCCCGCAGCGAAGCGGGACTAGCGGCCCCCTACGAGCAGTACTTC. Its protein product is CARSEAGLAAPYEQYF.

The CDR3 here is CASSPTGGGTYEQYF. In DNA form, the CDR3 reads TGTGCCAGCAGTCCTACAGGGGGAGGGACCTACGAGCAGTACTTC. The V call is TRBV27, the J call TRBJ2-7; weak D call: TRBD1 (8 bases). The V and J ends lost 5 bases and 2 bases respectively, with 16 bases between them. In germline, CDR1 is MNHEY, CDR2 SMNVEV (reference sequence). This CDR3 contains 15 residues.

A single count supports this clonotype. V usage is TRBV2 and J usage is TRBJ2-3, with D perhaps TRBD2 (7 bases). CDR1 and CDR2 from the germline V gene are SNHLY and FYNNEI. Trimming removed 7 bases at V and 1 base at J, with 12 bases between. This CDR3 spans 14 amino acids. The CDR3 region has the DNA TGTGCCAGCACCATAGGGGGGGGCACAGATACGCAGTATTTT. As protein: CASTIGGGTDTQYF.

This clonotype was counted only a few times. The CDR3 region is CSAYQAGYNEQFF. The CDR3 DNA is TGCAGTGCCTATCAGGCCGGGTACAATGAGCAGTTCTTC. The chain combines TRBV20-1 with TRBJ2-1, with D uncertain. Germline V lookup: CDR1 DFQATT, CDR2 SNEGSKA (reference sequence). There are 13 residues in the CDR3. V lost 6 bases, J lost 4 bases, and 13 bases lay in between.

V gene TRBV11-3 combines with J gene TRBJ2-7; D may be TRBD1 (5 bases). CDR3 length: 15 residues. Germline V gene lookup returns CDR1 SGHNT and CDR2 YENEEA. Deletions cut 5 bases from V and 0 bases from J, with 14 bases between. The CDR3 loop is CASSGKDSHSYEQYF. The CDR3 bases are TGTGCCAGCAGCGGAAAAGACAGCCACTCCTACGAGCAGTACTTC. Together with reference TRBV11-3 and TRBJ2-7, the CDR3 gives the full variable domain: EAGVVQSPRYKIIEKKQPVAFWCNPISGHNTLYWYLQNLGQGPELLIRYENEEAVDDSQLPKDRFSAERLKGVDSTLKIQPAELGDSAVYLCASSGKDSHSYEQYFGPGTRLTVT.

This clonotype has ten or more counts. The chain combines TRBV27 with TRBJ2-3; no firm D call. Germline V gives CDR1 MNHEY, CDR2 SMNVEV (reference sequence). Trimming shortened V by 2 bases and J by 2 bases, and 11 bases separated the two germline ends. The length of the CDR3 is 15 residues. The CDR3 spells CASSLKWRITDTQYF. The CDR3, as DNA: TGTGCCAGCAGTTTAAAATGGCGGATCACAGATACGCAGTATTTT.

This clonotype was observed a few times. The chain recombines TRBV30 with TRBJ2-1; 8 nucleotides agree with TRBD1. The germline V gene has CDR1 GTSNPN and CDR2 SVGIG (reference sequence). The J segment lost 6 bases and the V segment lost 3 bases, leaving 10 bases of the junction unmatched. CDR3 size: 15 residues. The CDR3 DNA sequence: TGTGCCTGGAGAACTGGGGGGACAGGACGCAATGAGCAGTTCTTC. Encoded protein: CAWRTGGTGRNEQFF.

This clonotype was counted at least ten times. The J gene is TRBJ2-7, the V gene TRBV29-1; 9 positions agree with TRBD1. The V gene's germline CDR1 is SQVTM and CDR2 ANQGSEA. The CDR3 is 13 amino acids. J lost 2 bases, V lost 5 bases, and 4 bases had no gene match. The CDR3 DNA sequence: TGCAGCGTTCCCGGGACAGGGCCCTACGAGCAGTACTTC. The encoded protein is CSVPGTGPYEQYF.

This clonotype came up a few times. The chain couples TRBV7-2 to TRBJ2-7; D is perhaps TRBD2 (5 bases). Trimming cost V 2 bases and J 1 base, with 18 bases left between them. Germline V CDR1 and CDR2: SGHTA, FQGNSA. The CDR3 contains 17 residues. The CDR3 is CASSLNLAGGKSYEQYF. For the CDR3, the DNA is TGTGCCAGCAGCTTAAATCTTGCCGGAGGAAAGTCCTACGAGCAGTACTTC.

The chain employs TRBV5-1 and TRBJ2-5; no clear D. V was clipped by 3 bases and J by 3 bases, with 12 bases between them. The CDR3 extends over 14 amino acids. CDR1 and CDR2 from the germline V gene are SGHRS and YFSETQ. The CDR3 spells CASSSGQTEETQYF. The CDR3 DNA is TGCGCCAGCAGCTCGGGCCAGACGGAAGAGACCCAGTACTTC.

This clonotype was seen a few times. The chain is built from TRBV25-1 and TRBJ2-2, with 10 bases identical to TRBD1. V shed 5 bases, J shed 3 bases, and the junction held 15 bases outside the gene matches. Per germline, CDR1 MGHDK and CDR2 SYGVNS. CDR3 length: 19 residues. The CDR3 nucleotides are TGTGCCAGCAGTCTACCTCCTGGGACAGGGGCGGCGGACACCGGGGAGCTGTTTTTT. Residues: CASSLPPGTGAADTGELFF.

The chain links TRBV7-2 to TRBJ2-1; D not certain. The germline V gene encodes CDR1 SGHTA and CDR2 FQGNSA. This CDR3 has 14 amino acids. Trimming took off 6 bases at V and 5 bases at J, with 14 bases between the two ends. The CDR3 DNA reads TGTGCCAGCAGTGACGGCCAGAGACACAATGAGCAGTTCTTC. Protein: CASSDGQRHNEQFF.

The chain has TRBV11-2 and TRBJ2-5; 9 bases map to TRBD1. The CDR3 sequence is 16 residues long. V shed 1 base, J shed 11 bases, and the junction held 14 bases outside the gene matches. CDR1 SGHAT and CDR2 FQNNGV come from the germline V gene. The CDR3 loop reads CASSLGLGTGPCVQYF. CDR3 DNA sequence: TGTGCCAGCAGCTTAGGGTTGGGGACAGGGCCTTGCGTGCAGTACTTC.

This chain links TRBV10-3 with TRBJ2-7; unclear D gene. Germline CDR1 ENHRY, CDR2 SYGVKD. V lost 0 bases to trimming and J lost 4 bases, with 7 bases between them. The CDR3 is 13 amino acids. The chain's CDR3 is CAISESPVYEQYF. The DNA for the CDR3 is TGTGCCATCAGTGAGTCGCCCGTATACGAGCAGTACTTC.

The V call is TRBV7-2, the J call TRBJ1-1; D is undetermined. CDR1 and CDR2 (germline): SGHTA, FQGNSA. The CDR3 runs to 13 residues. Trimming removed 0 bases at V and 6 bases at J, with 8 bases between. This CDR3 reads CASSLAGSPEAFF. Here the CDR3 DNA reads TGTGCCAGCAGCTTAGCTGGATCCCCTGAAGCTTTCTTT.

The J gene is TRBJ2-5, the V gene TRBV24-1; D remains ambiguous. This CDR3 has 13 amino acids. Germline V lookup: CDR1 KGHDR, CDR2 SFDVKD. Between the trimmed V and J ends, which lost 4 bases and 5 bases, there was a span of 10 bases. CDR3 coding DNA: TGTGCCACCAGTGAGTCCCTAGACGAGACCCAGTACTTC. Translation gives CATSESLDETQYF.

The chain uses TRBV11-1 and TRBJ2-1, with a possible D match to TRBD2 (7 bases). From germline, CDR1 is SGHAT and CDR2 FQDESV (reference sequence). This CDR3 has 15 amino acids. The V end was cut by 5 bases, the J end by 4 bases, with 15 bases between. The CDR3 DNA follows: TGTGCCAGCAGCGAGTCCGGGGGGCAATACAATGAGCAGTTCTTC. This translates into CASSESGGQYNEQFF. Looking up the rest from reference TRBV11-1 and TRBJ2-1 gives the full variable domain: EAEVAQSPRYKITEKSQAVAFWCDPISGHATLYWYRQILGQGPELLVQFQDESVVDDSQLPKDRFSAERLKGVDSTLKIQPAELGDSAMYLCASSESGGQYNEQFFGPGTRLTVL.

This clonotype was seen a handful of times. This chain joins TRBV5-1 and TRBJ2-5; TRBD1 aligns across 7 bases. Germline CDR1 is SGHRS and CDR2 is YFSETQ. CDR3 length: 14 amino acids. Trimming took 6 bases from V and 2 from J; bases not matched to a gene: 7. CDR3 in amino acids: CASKRDRPQETQYF. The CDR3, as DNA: TGCGCCAGCAAACGGGACAGACCTCAAGAGACCCAGTACTTC.

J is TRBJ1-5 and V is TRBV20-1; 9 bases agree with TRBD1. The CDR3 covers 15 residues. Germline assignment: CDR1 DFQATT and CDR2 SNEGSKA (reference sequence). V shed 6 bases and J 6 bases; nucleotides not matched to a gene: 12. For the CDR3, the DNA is TGCAGTGCCTTAATACAACAGGGGGCCGTTCAGCCCCAGCATTTT. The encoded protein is CSALIQQGAVQPQHF.

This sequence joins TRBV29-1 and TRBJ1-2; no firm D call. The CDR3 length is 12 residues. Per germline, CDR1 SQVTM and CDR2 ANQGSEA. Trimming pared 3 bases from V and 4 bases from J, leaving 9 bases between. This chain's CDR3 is CSVEGRTYGYTF. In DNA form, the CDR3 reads TGCAGCGTTGAGGGCAGGACCTATGGCTACACCTTC.